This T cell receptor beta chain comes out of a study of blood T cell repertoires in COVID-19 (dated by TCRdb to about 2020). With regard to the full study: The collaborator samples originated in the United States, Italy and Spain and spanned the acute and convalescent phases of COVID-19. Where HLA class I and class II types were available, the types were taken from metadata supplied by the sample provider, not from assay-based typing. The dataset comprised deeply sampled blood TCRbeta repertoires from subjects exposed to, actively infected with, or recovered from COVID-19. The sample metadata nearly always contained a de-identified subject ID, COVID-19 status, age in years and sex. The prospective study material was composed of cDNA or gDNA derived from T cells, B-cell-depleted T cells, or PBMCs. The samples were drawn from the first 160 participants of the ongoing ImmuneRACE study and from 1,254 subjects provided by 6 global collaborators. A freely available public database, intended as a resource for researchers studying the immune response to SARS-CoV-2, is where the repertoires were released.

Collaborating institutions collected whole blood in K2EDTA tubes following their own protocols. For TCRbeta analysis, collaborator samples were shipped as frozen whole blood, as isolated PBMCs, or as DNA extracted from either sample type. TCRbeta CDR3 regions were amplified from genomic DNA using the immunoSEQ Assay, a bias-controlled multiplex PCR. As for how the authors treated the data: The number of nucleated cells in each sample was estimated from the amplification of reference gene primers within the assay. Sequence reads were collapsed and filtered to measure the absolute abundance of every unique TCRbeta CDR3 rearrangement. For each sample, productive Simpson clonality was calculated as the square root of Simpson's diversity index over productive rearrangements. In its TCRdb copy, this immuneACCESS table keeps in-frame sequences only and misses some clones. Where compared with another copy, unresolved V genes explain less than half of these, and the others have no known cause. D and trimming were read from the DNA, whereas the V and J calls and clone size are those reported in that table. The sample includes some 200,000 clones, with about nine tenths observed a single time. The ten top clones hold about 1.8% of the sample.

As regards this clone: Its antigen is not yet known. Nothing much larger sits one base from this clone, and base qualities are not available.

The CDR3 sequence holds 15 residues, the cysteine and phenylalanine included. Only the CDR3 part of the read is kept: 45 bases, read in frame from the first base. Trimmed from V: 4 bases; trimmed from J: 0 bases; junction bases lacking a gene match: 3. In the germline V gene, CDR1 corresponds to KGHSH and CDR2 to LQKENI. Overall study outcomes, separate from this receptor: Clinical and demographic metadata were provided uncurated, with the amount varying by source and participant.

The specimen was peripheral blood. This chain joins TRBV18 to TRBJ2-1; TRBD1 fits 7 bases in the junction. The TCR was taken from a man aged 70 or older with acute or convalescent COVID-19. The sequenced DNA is TGTGCCAGCTCACTGACAGGGTCCTCCTACAATGAGCAGTTCTTC. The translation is CASSLTGSSYNEQFF.